The 27 T cell receptor beta chains below all came from one sample that was sequenced in a study of T cells in Graves' hyperthyroidism and ophthalmopathy (dated by TCRdb to between 2019 and 2020). The protocol used for the library was multiplex PCR. The reads were generated on an Illumina HiSeq 2000. The TCR beta CDR3 regions were amplified from RNA transcripts. A first-round RT-PCR of the TCR CDR3 used the HTBI primer set with the Qiagen OneStep RT-PCR kit. TCRdb ran its own pipeline on the public reads, namely fastp trimming at Q25 and MiXCR clone calling, and kept in-frame beta chains. Rows with a matching CDR3 protein are joined into one entry that keeps the most common DNA and genes. The sample data list roughly 380,000 distinct CDR3 sequences, and roughly an eighth of these were observed just once. The ten largest clones take up 5.3% of the sample. Specimen: blood. The receptors here all came from a woman aged 18-29 years with Graves' hyperthyroidism.

This clonotype was recorded many times. The rearrangement links TRBV6-1 to TRBJ1-1; 10 bases match TRBD1. The trim removed 8 bases at V and 8 bases at J, leaving 11 bases unmatched. The CDR3 totals 14 residues. Germline CDR1 MNHNS, CDR2 SASEGT. CDR3 nucleotides: TGTGCCAGCTCCACCCCGGGACAGGGGCGGGAAGCTTTCTTT. Translating it yields CASSTPGQGREAFF.

This clonotype was picked up many times. This chain links TRBV30 with TRBJ1-2; D may be TRBD1 (5 bases). V was pared by 4 bases and J by 2 bases, with 14 bases between. Per the germline V gene, CDR1 is GTSNPN and CDR2 is SVGIG (reference sequence). The CDR3 is 14 residues long. The CDR3 nucleotides are TGTGCCTGGATAAAGCAGGGCGCAAACTATGGCTACACCTTC. Translation: CAWIKQGANYGYTF.

There are many counts of this clonotype. The chain combines TRBV30 with TRBJ1-5, with 11 bases matching TRBD1. V gave up 2 bases and J gave up 1 base; unmatched junction bases: 4. Germline V gene data show CDR1 as GTSNPN and CDR2 as SVGIG (reference sequence). The CDR3 contains 16 residues. The CDR3 coding sequence is TGTGCCTGGAGTCCCGGGACAGGGGGAAGCAATCAGCCCCAGCATTTT. Protein sequence: CAWSPGTGGSNQPQHF.

This clonotype occurred many times. This chain links TRBV12-3 or TRBV12-4 with TRBJ2-7, with 9 nucleotides matching TRBD2. Losses at the gene ends were 0 bases for V and 6 bases for J; bases not matched to a gene: 9. The length of the CDR3 is 16 residues. CDR3 bases: TGTGCCAGCAGTTTAGCGGCTAGCGGGGTATGGGGCGAGCAGTACTTC. Translating it yields CASSLAASGVWGEQYF.

This clonotype has ten or more counts. V gene TRBV28 combines with J gene TRBJ2-2; D is possibly TRBD1 (6 bases). CDR1 is MDHEN and CDR2 is SYDVKM in the germline V gene. This CDR3 spans 17 amino acids. Trimming stripped 5 bases from V and 5 bases from J, with 21 bases between. CDR3 bases: TGTGCCAGCAGTACACTCCCCGGGACAAGGGCAACCGGGGAGCTGTTTTTT. Translation gives CASSTLPGTRATGELFF.

In this sample, this clonotype turned up a few times. CDR3 nucleotides: TGTGCCAGCAGTTACTCGGCGACAGGGGTGAACGAGCAGTACTTC. As protein: CASSYSATGVNEQYF. The J gene is TRBJ2-7, the V gene TRBV6-5; 8 bases agree with TRBD1. This CDR3 has 15 residues. Germline trimming cut 0 bases from V and 5 bases from J; bases unmatched to any gene: 6. CDR1 and CDR2 (germline): MNHEY, SVGAGI.

The chain links TRBV7-6 to TRBJ2-7, with TRBD1 identical over 8 bases. The germline V gene has CDR1 SGHVS and CDR2 FNYEAQ. V was clipped by 5 bases and J by 2 bases; unmatched bases: 11. This CDR3 is 16 amino acids long. The CDR3 reads CASSPARDRRTYEQYF. DNA of the CDR3: TGTGCCAGCAGCCCCGCCCGGGACAGGCGAACCTACGAGCAGTACTTC.

This clonotype was seen ten or more times. The gene calls are TRBV9 and TRBJ2-1; 10 bases match TRBD2. The length of the CDR3 is 14 residues. Trimming cost V 1 base and J 6 bases; bases outside gene matches: 1. The germline V gene encodes CDR1 SGDLS and CDR2 YYNGEE. As DNA, the CDR3 is TGTGCCAGCAGCGTACTAGCGGGAGCCAATGAGCAGTTCTTC. It specifies CASSVLAGANEQFF.

This clonotype occurred a few times. V and J are TRBV11-3 and TRBJ2-1; the match to TRBD2 covers 12 bases. The trim removed 1 base at V and 9 bases at J, leaving 4 bases unmatched. Germline-derived CDR1 and CDR2 are SGHNT and YENEEA. The length of the CDR3 is 15 residues. CDR3 nucleotides: TGTGCCAGCAGCTTAGCTAGCGGGAGGGCCGGTGAGCAGTTCTTC. Its translation is CASSLASGRAGEQFF.

This clonotype was counted between two and nine times. This chain connects TRBV10-2 to TRBJ1-1, with a tentative D call TRBD1 (6 bases). The CDR3 runs to 16 residues. V was clipped by 3 bases and J by 2 bases, with 16 bases between them. Germline lookup yields CDR1 WSHSY and CDR2 SAAADI. The CDR3: CASSERDTRLNTEAFF. The CDR3 coding sequence is TGCGCCAGCAGTGAAAGGGACACTCGACTTAACACTGAAGCTTTCTTT.

This chain uses TRBV20-1 with TRBJ2-2; the D gene is possibly TRBD1 (5 bases). The ends were cut back, 5 bases at V and 0 bases at J, with 10 bases in the middle. The germline gives CDR1 DFQATT, CDR2 SNEGSKA (reference sequence). The CDR3 is 14 residues long. The CDR3 nucleotides are TGCAGTGCTCCTACGACAGCGAACACCGGGGAGCTGTTTTTT. This gives the protein CSAPTTANTGELFF.

The sample holds a few counts of this clonotype. The genes are TRBV5-1 and TRBJ2-3; D not resolved. V lost 4 bases, J lost 5 bases, and 11 bases lay in between. The CDR3 consists of 13 residues. Germline CDR1 and CDR2: SGHRS and YFSETQ. This chain's CDR3 is CASSDYLGDTQYF. The DNA for the CDR3 is TGCGCCAGCAGCGATTACCTCGGAGATACGCAGTATTTT. The whole variable domain, remainder taken from reference TRBV5-1 and TRBJ2-3, is KAGVTQTPRYLIKTRGQQVTLSCSPISGHRSVSWYQQTPGQGLQFLFEYFSETQRNKGNFPGRFSGRQFSNSRSEMNVSTLELGDSALYLCASSDYLGDTQYFGPGTRLTVL.

V usage is TRBV12-5 and J usage is TRBJ1-1; possibly TRBD1 for D (5 bases). Trimming removed 6 bases from V and 6 bases from J, with 14 bases in between. The length of the CDR3 is 13 residues. Per the germline V gene, CDR1 is LGHNT and CDR2 is FRNRAP. The CDR3 DNA reads TGTGCTAGTGGCGATGGACCGGGGGCTGAAGCTTTCTTT. It specifies CASGDGPGAEAFF.

This clonotype was recorded a few times. J is TRBJ1-1 and V is TRBV19; no clear D. CDR3 length equals 14 residues. Germline loops: CDR1 LNHDA, CDR2 SQIVND (reference sequence). Trimming took 6 bases from V and 0 from J, leaving 11 bases between them. This CDR3 reads CASRVWNMNTEAFF. The CDR3 DNA reads as TGTGCCAGTAGGGTTTGGAACATGAACACTGAAGCTTTCTTT.

The gene calls are TRBV5-8 and TRBJ1-1; a weak D match, TRBD1 (5 bases). Germline V gene data show CDR1 as SGHTS and CDR2 as YDEGEE. Trimming removed 3 bases at V and 1 base at J, with 16 bases between. The CDR3 consists of 16 residues. CDR3 sequence reads: CASSYGSGTSNTEAFF. In nucleotides, the CDR3 is TGTGCCAGCAGCTACGGATCCGGGACCTCGAACACTGAAGCTTTCTTT.

Ten or more counts support this clonotype. The V call is TRBV12-3 or TRBV12-4, the J call TRBJ1-6; D is unclear. Trimming removed 6 bases from V and 8 bases from J, with 8 bases in between. The CDR3 contains 12 residues. The CDR3 spells CASSDFDSPLHF. The CDR3 DNA reads as TGTGCCAGCAGCGACTTTGATTCACCCCTCCACTTT.

The rearrangement links TRBV4-2 to TRBJ2-1; 12 nucleotides align to TRBD2. The J call is uncertain, as TRBJ2-7 better fits the DNA end. CDR3 length equals 18 residues. The V gene's germline CDR1 is LGHNA and CDR2 YNFKEQ. CDR3 DNA sequence: TGTGCCAGCAGCCAGTTCTCAGGGGCTAGCGGGAGGGCCAATGAGCAGTACTTC. Translated: CASSQFSGASGRANEQYF.

This clonotype was found many times. The V call is TRBV18, the J call TRBJ1-5, with D perhaps matching TRBD1 (5 bases). The CDR3 has 14 residues. CDR1 KGHSH and CDR2 LQKENI come from the germline V gene. The V gene lost 6 bases and the J gene lost 0 bases, with 9 bases spanning the gap. CDR3 in amino acids: CASSTTDSNQPQHF. CDR3 bases: TGTGCCAGCTCGACGACAGATAGCAATCAGCCCCAGCATTTT.

The chain couples TRBV7-8 to TRBJ2-7; D is uncertain. CDR1 SGHVS and CDR2 FQNEAQ come from the germline V gene. The CDR3 consists of 11 residues. V was cut by 5 bases and J by 5 bases, with 7 bases left in between. The DNA of the CDR3 is TGTGCCAGCAGCCCTACCCACGAGCAGTACTTC. Amino acids: CASSPTHEQYF.

The chain employs TRBV6-2 or TRBV6-3 and TRBJ2-7, with 7 bases aligning to TRBD2. Germline V CDR1 and CDR2: MNHEY, SVGEGT. J gave up 0 bases and V 6 bases, and 11 bases lay outside the gene matches. The CDR3 runs to 16 residues. CDR3 amino acids: CASRATSRLSSYEQYF. Here the CDR3 DNA reads TGTGCCAGCAGAGCGACTAGCAGATTAAGCTCCTACGAGCAGTACTTC.

The V gene is TRBV6-1, the J gene TRBJ1-5; D possibly corresponds to TRBD1 (6 bases). This CDR3 is built from 14 residues. Germline CDR1 is MNHNS and CDR2 is SASEGT. Trimming shortened V by 7 bases and J by 3 bases, and 13 bases separated the two germline ends. The CDR3 reads CASKPTGPNQPQHF. The CDR3, as DNA: TGTGCCAGCAAGCCGACAGGCCCCAATCAGCCCCAGCATTTT.

This clonotype was seen many times. The chain carries TRBV7-9 and TRBJ2-1; 10 bases agree with TRBD2. This CDR3 has 16 residues. Losses at the gene ends were 5 bases for V and 3 bases for J; bases not matched to a gene: 7. Germline CDR1 reads SEHNR; CDR2 reads FQNEAQ (reference sequence). The CDR3 region has the DNA TGTGCCAGCAGCCCTGTAGCGGGAGGACTCTACAATGAGCAGTTCTTC. It translates to CASSPVAGGLYNEQFF.

This clonotype was counted ten times or more. V usage is TRBV7-9 and J usage is TRBJ2-5; 8 bases fit TRBD1. V lost 5 bases to trimming and J lost 0 bases; unmatched junction nucleotides: 5. The CDR3 sequence is 15 residues long. Germline V CDR1 and CDR2: SEHNR, FQNEAQ (reference sequence). This CDR3 is CASSLGQENQETQYF. The CDR3 region has the DNA TGTGCCAGCAGCCTGGGACAGGAGAACCAAGAGACCCAGTACTTC.

This clonotype was recorded at least ten times. V is TRBV6-2 or TRBV6-3 and J is TRBJ1-2, with D maybe TRBD1 (5 bases). This CDR3 contains 15 residues. Trimming pared 7 bases from V and 2 bases from J, leaving 17 bases between. Germline-derived CDR1 and CDR2 are MNHEY and SVGEGT. The CDR3 sequence: CASIPDGAGNYGYTF. CDR3 coding DNA: TGTGCCAGCATTCCCGATGGGGCAGGGAACTATGGCTACACCTTC.

This clonotype has ten or more counts. V usage is TRBV10-3 and J usage is TRBJ1-5; no clear D gene. Germline values: CDR1 ENHRY, CDR2 SYGVKD. The CDR3 sequence is 15 residues long. V was shortened by 2 bases and J by 1 base, with 9 bases between the two germline ends. CDR3 amino acids: CAISEGRESNQPQHF. The CDR3 DNA is TGTGCCATCAGTGAGGGTAGGGAAAGCAATCAGCCCCAGCATTTT.

Many counts were recorded for this clonotype. This chain links TRBV28 with TRBJ1-2; no clear D. Germline CDR1 and CDR2: MDHEN and SYDVKM. The CDR3 is 10 residues long. The V gene lost 9 bases and the J gene lost 6 bases, with 8 bases spanning the gap. DNA of the CDR3: TGTGCCAGTCGTTTGGATGGCTACACCTTC. This codes for CASRLDGYTF.

To note about this clonotype: This may be a read error, as it is one base from a much larger clone. The chain employs TRBV5-5 and TRBJ2-1, with a tentative D call TRBD1 (6 bases). The end of the DNA is better explained by TRBJ2-7, so the J call may be wrong. The CDR3 has 15 residues. The germline gives CDR1 SGHKS, CDR2 YYEKEE (reference sequence). The CDR3 reads CASSLDSVSYNEQYF. In DNA, the CDR3 is TGTGCCAGCAGCCTGGACAGCGTCTCCTACAATGAGCAGTACTTC.